Reported below is one T cell receptor (beta chain). These data are taken from a study of beta chain features in type 1 diabetes. The study reverse transcribed the entire isolated RNA, so it sequenced expressed TCRB transcripts. Naive, central memory and regulatory T cell samples averaged approximately 3.6 million immunoSEQ reads each. Generated by immunoSEQ multiplex PCR, the TCRdb table keeps only in-frame clones and is missing some. The sample consists of 900,000 or so clones, roughly 16% of them appearing once. Germline CDR1 LNHNV, CDR2 YYDKDF (reference sequence). V lost 3 bases and J 3 bases, leaving 11 bases between the germline ends. The CDR3 loop spans 14 amino acids.

The TCR sequence derives from a woman aged 18-30 years in good health. The sample taken for sequencing was naive CD4+ T cells from blood. The rearrangement joins TRBV15 to TRBJ1-1, with D unclear. The CDR3 DNA reads TGTGCCACCAGCAGTTTAGTTGGGCACACTGAAGCTTTCTTT. Translating gives CATSSLVGHTEAFF.